The next 24 T cell receptor beta chains were all read from a single sample in a study of spatial heterogeneity in lung cancer. Regarding time point: blood at routine non-recurrence follow-up after resection. In TCRdb, the 5' RACE reads were re-called with MiXCR into one record per CDR3 protein. The table has approximately 100,000 distinct CDR3 sequences, less than 20% seen once. The starting material was PBMCs, obtained at follow-up. These receptor sequences come from a male donor with early-stage non-small cell lung cancer.

This rearrangement joins TRBV2 to TRBJ1-6; D remains ambiguous. The germline CDR1 and CDR2 sequences are SNHLY and FYNNEI. Between the trimmed V and J ends, which lost 9 bases and 0 bases, there was a span of 15 bases. The CDR3 is 16 amino acids. CDR3 amino acids: CASSPQGGSYNSPLHF. Here the CDR3 DNA reads TGTGCCAGTTCCCCCCAAGGAGGCTCCTATAATTCACCCCTCCACTTT.

This clonotype was found once. The genes are TRBV6-6 and TRBJ2-5, with D perhaps TRBD2 (6 bases). The CDR3 is made up of 15 amino acids. The germline V gene encodes CDR1 MNHNY and CDR2 SVGAGI (reference sequence). V was clipped by 5 bases and J by 2 bases, with 15 bases between them. CDR3 in DNA: TGTGCCAGCAGTCCGCGGGACCGCAGACAAGAGACCCAGTACTTC. This gives the protein CASSPRDRRQETQYF.

For this clonotype: One junction end disagrees with the germline gene, perhaps due to a read error. The chain joins TRBV29-1 to TRBJ1-6; 10 nucleotides match TRBD1. Germline assignment: CDR1 SQVTM and CDR2 ANQGSEA. CDR3 length equals 14 residues. The CDR3 region has the DNA TGCAGCGCCTCGCTGGGGACAGGGGATTCACCCTTCCACTTT. Amino acids: CSASLGTGDSPFHF. The whole variable domain, remainder taken from reference TRBV29-1 and TRBJ1-6, is SAVISQKPSRDICQRGTSLTIQCQVDSQVTMMFWYRQQPGQSLTLIATANQGSEATYESGFVIDKFPISRPNLTFSTLTVSNMSPEDSSIYLCSASLGTGDSPFHFGNGTRLTVT.

A few counts support this clonotype. The genes are TRBV3-1 and TRBJ1-1; D is perhaps TRBD1 (5 bases). The germline CDR1 and CDR2 sequences are LGHDT and YNNKEL (reference sequence). The CDR3 consists of 14 residues. Trimming cost V 3 bases and J 6 bases, with 14 bases left between them. The DNA for the CDR3 is TGTGCCAGCAGCCAGGTGGGGCCACGATCTGAAGCTTTCTTT. Translation gives CASSQVGPRSEAFF.

This sequence joins TRBV20-1 and TRBJ1-4; 7 bases map to TRBD1. J was trimmed by 8 bases and V by 1 base; bases with no gene match: 10. The germline V gene has CDR1 DFQATT and CDR2 SNEGSKA (reference sequence). This CDR3 region has 15 residues. The CDR3 sequence: CSARAPGGLREKLFF. DNA of the CDR3: TGCAGTGCTAGAGCGCCAGGGGGTTTGAGGGAAAAACTGTTTTTT.

This clonotype was recorded a few times. The J gene is TRBJ1-1, the V gene TRBV6-6; 11 nucleotides match TRBD1. The V and J ends lost 11 bases and 5 bases, in that order; junction bases with no gene match: 16. The CDR3 is made up of 16 amino acids. CDR1 is MNHNY and CDR2 is SVGAGI in the germline V gene (reference sequence). CDR3 nucleotides: TGTGCCTGCACAGATATGAGGGACAGGGGGGGGACTGAAGCTTTCTTT. As protein: CACTDMRDRGGTEAFF.

V and J are TRBV5-8 and TRBJ2-7; D possibly uses TRBD1 or TRBD2 (5 bases each). V was cut by 4 bases and J by 9 bases, with 20 bases left in between. CDR3 length equals 14 residues. Germline CDR1 reads SGHTS; CDR2 reads YDEGEE. The CDR3, as DNA: TGTGCCAGCAGCACAGGACCGGGACCCCTAGTGCAGTACTTC. Protein: CASSTGPGPLVQYF.

This clonotype was found a few times. This chain connects TRBV7-9 to TRBJ1-1; unclear D gene. The CDR3 has 13 amino acids. CDR1 is SEHNR and CDR2 is FQNEAQ in the germline V gene (reference sequence). V lost 10 bases, J lost 1 base, and 13 bases lay in between. CDR3 loop: CAIPARANTEAFF. CDR3 bases: TGTGCCATACCAGCACGGGCGAACACTGAAGCTTTCTTT.

Only a few counts were recorded for this clonotype. This chain joins TRBV5-8 and TRBJ2-1; D is undetermined. Germline CDR1 and CDR2: SGHTS and YDEGEE. The CDR3 is 15 amino acids. V was trimmed by 0 bases and J by 0 bases, leaving 7 bases between them. The CDR3 loop is CASSLGASSYNEQFF. DNA of the CDR3: TGTGCCAGCAGCTTGGGTGCAAGCTCCTACAATGAGCAGTTCTTC. Full variable domain (missing parts from reference TRBV5-8 and TRBJ2-1): EAGVTQSPTHLIKTRGQQATLRCSPISGHTSVYWYQQALGLGLQFLLWYDEGEERNRGNFPPRFSGRQFPNYSSELNVNALELEDSALYLCASSLGASSYNEQFFGPGTRLTVL.

This clonotype occurred a few times. The chain joins TRBV20-1 to TRBJ2-7; D is ambiguous. V shed 5 bases and J shed 0 bases, with 17 bases lying between them. Germline CDR1 is DFQATT and CDR2 is SNEGSKA (reference sequence). The CDR3 totals 15 residues. The CDR3 DNA sequence: TGCAGTGCTGGCTCCCTGAGGACCATCTCCTACGAGCAGTACTTC. This encodes CSAGSLRTISYEQYF.

V is TRBV15 and J is TRBJ1-1; TRBD1 matches at 11 bases. The CDR3 covers 18 residues. J was trimmed by 5 bases and V by 0 bases; bases with no gene match: 11. In germline, CDR1 is LNHNV, CDR2 YYDKDF (reference sequence). The CDR3 nucleotides are TGTGCCACCAGCAGAGAAGAAGCCTACCGGGACAGGGGGACTGAAGCTTTCTTT. This translates into CATSREEAYRDRGTEAFF. Filled out from reference TRBV15 and TRBJ1-1, the complete variable domain reads DAMVIQNPRYQVTQFGKPVTLSCSQTLNHNVMYWYQQKSSQAPKLLFHYYDKDFNNEADTPDNFQSRRPNTSFCFLDIRSPGLGDTAMYLCATSREEAYRDRGTEAFFGQGTRLTVV.

This clonotype has at least ten counts. V and J are TRBV4-1 and TRBJ1-5; D gene ambiguous. The germline gives CDR1 MGHRA, CDR2 YSYEKL. Trimming removed 1 base from V and 7 bases from J, with 8 bases in between. The CDR3 is 13 residues long. The CDR3 DNA reads TGCGCCAGCAGCCAAGCAGTGGACCAGCCCCAGCATTTT. It encodes CASSQAVDQPQHF.

The chain links TRBV27 to TRBJ1-1; TRBD1 agrees at 8 bases. Trimming removed 8 bases from V and 6 bases from J; junction bases left unmatched: 11. Germline values: CDR1 MNHEY, CDR2 SMNVEV (reference sequence). The CDR3 contains 14 residues. The CDR3 coding sequence is TGTGCCAGCGCAGCTGACAGGGGTATCCCTGAAGCTTTCTTT. Encoded protein: CASAADRGIPEAFF.

This rearrangement joins TRBV7-9 to TRBJ2-1; possible D gene TRBD1, 7 bases. Per the germline V gene, CDR1 is SEHNR and CDR2 is FQNEAQ (reference sequence). Trimming stripped 4 bases from V and 4 bases from J, with 11 bases between. CDR3 size: 14 residues. In DNA form, the CDR3 reads TGTGCCAGCAGCTCGGCAGGGGGGTACAATGAGCAGTTCTTC. Translated: CASSSAGGYNEQFF. Drawing the rest from reference TRBV7-9 and TRBJ2-1, the complete variable domain is DTGVSQNPRHKITKRGQNVTFRCDPISEHNRLYWYRQTLGQGPEFLTYFQNEAQLEKSRLLSDRFSAERPKGSFSTLEIQRTEQGDSAMYLCASSSAGGYNEQFFGPGTRLTVL.

This clonotype was seen at least ten times. The chain links TRBV19 to TRBJ2-2; unclear D gene. The germline CDR1 and CDR2 sequences are LNHDA and SQIVND (reference sequence). CDR3 length equals 12 residues. The V gene lost 5 bases and the J gene lost 6 bases, with 7 bases spanning the gap. The CDR3 here is CASSLGPGELFF. In nucleotides, the CDR3 is TGTGCCAGTAGTCTGGGTCCCGGGGAGCTGTTTTTT.

Only a few counts were recorded for this clonotype. The rearrangement joins TRBV20-1 to TRBJ2-1, with 11 bases fitting TRBD2. The CDR3 extends over 14 amino acids. Germline assignment: CDR1 DFQATT and CDR2 SNEGSKA (reference sequence). The V and J ends lost 1 base and 9 bases, in that order; junction bases with no gene match: 5. The CDR3 coding sequence is TGCAGTGCTAGAGGTCTGACTAGCGGGGTTGAGCAGTTCTTC. Its translation: CSARGLTSGVEQFF.

This clonotype was seen at least ten times. The CDR3 loop is CSARLYFELNTEAFF. The CDR3 region has the DNA TGCAGTGCTAGACTATATTTTGAGTTGAACACTGAAGCTTTCTTT. The V call is TRBV20-1, the J call TRBJ1-1; D not resolved. Germline V gene lookup returns CDR1 DFQATT and CDR2 SNEGSKA (reference sequence). Trimming shortened V by 2 bases and J by 0 bases, and 13 bases separated the two germline ends. This CDR3 has 15 residues.

This clonotype was found a few times. V and J are TRBV12-5 and TRBJ2-2; the D gene is possibly TRBD1 (6 bases). This CDR3 contains 15 residues. The germline V gene encodes CDR1 LGHNT and CDR2 FRNRAP. V lost 3 bases and J lost 0, with 8 bases in between. CDR3 DNA sequence: TGTGCTAGTGGTTTAGGGACAACGAACACCGGGGAGCTGTTTTTT. Translation: CASGLGTTNTGELFF.

The CDR3 sequence: CASSSQGAANEKLFF. The CDR3 region has the DNA TGTGCCAGCAGTTCACAGGGGGCAGCTAATGAAAAACTGTTTTTT. The chain recombines TRBV6-5 with TRBJ1-4; 9 nucleotides align to TRBD1. There are 15 residues in the CDR3. The trim removed 4 bases at V and 3 bases at J, leaving 3 bases unmatched. The V gene's germline CDR1 is MNHEY and CDR2 SVGAGI.

V usage is TRBV5-6 and J usage is TRBJ1-3, with TRBD1 as a possible D gene (6 bases). Germline V gene data show CDR1 as SGHDT and CDR2 as YYEEEE. V was trimmed by 3 bases and J by 2 bases, leaving 12 bases between them. The CDR3 has 15 residues. This CDR3 is CASSSGWGPGNTIYF. The CDR3 DNA reads TGTGCCAGCAGCTCCGGGTGGGGGCCTGGAAACACCATATATTTT.

The gene calls are TRBV2 and TRBJ2-7; D call uncertain. This CDR3 has 14 residues. Germline CDR1 reads SNHLY; CDR2 reads FYNNEI. The V gene lost 7 bases and the J gene lost 2 bases, with 15 bases spanning the gap. Here the CDR3 DNA reads TGTGCCAGCACCCGGCCCATTTCCGCCTACGAGCAGTACTTC. This encodes CASTRPISAYEQYF.

This clonotype was seen only a few times. The rearrangement links TRBV5-4 to TRBJ2-3; D might be TRBD1 (7 bases). Germline CDR1 is SGHNT and CDR2 is YYREEE (reference sequence). The ends were cut back, 5 bases at V and 0 bases at J, with 16 bases in the middle. The CDR3 contains 16 residues. Here the CDR3 reads CASSSSQGGSTDTQYF. The CDR3 DNA reads as TGTGCCAGCAGTTCCTCCCAGGGGGGAAGCACAGATACGCAGTATTTT.

The chain is built from TRBV2 and TRBJ1-5, with D unresolved. From germline, CDR1 is SNHLY and CDR2 FYNNEI. CDR3 size: 9 residues. V lost 8 bases to trimming and J lost 10 bases, with 6 bases between them. DNA for the CDR3: TGTGCCAGCTCCCCACCCCAGCATTTT. This encodes CASSPPQHF.

This chain links TRBV9 with TRBJ2-1; TRBD2 aligns across 13 bases. The V segment lost 3 bases and the J segment 6 bases; nucleotides outside the gene matches: 9. This CDR3 spans 17 amino acids. Germline V lookup: CDR1 SGDLS, CDR2 YYNGEE. CDR3 bases: TGTGCCAGCAGCGGGAAGCCCGGGACTAGCGGGATCAATGAGCAGTTCTTC. Its translation: CASSGKPGTSGINEQFF.